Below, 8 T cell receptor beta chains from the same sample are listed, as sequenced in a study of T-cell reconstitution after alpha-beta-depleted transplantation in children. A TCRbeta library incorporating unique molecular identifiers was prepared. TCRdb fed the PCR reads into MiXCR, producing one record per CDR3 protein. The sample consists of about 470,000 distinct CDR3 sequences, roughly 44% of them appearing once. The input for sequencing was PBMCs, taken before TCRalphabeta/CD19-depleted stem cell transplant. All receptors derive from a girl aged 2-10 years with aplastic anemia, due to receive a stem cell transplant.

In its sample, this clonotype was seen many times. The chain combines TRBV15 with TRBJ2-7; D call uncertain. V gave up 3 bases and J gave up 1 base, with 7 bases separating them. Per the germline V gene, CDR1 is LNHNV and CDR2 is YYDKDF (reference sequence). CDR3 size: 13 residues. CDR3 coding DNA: TGTGCCACCAGCAGGCCGGATTCCTACGAGCAGTACTTC. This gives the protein CATSRPDSYEQYF.

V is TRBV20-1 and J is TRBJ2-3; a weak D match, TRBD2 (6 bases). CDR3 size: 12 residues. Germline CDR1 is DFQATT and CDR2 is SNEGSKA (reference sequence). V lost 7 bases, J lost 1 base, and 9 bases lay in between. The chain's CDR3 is CSDERGTDTQYF. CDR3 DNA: TGCAGTGATGAGCGGGGCACAGATACGCAGTATTTT.

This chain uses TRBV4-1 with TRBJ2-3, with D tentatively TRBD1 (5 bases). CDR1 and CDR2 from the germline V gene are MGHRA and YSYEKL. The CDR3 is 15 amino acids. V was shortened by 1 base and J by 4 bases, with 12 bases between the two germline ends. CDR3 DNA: TGCGCCAGCAGCCAAGGGTGGCAAGGGGCAGATACGCAGTATTTT. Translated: CASSQGWQGADTQYF.

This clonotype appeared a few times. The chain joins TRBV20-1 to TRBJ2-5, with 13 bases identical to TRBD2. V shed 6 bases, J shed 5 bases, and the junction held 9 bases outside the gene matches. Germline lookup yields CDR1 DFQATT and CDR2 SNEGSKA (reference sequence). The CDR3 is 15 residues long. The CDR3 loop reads CSAGGTSGIRETQYF. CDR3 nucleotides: TGCAGTGCGGGGGGGACTAGCGGGATCAGGGAGACCCAGTACTTC.

CDR3 coding DNA: TGTGCCAGCAGCTCGACATGGGGGACTAGCGGACCTAGCTCCTACAATGAGCAGTTCTTC. Its translation: CASSSTWGTSGPSSYNEQFF. The chain combines TRBV7-3 with TRBJ2-1; 11 bases line up with TRBD2. Looked up from germline, CDR1 is SGHTA and CDR2 is FQGTGA. The CDR3 contains 20 residues. V lost 4 bases, J lost 0 bases, and 14 bases stayed unmatched. Full variable domain (outside the CDR3, taken from reference TRBV7-3 and TRBJ2-1): GAGVSQTPSNKVTEKGKYVELRCDPISGHTALYWYRQSLGQGPEFLIYFQGTGAADDSGLPNDRFFAVRPEGSVSTLKIQRTERGDSAVYLCASSSTWGTSGPSSYNEQFFGPGTRLTVL.

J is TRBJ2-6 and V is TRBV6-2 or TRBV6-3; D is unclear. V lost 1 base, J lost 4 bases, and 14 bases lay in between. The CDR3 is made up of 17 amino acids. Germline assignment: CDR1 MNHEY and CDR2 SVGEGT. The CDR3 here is CASSYYRAKPGANVLTF. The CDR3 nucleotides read TGTGCCAGCAGTTACTACCGGGCGAAGCCCGGGGCCAACGTCCTGACTTTC.

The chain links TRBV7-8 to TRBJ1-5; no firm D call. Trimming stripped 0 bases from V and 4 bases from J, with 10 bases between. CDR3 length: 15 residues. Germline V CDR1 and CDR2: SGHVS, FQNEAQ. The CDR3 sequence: CASSLAGRGNQPQHF. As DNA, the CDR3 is TGTGCCAGCAGCTTAGCGGGTAGAGGTAATCAGCCCCAGCATTTT.

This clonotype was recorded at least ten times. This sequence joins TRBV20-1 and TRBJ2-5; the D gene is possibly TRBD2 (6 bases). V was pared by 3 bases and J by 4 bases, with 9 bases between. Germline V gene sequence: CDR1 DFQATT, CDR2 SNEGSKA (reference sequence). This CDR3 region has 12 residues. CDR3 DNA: TGCAGTGCTAGCGGAGGGACAGAGACCCAGTACTTC. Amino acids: CSASGGTETQYF.